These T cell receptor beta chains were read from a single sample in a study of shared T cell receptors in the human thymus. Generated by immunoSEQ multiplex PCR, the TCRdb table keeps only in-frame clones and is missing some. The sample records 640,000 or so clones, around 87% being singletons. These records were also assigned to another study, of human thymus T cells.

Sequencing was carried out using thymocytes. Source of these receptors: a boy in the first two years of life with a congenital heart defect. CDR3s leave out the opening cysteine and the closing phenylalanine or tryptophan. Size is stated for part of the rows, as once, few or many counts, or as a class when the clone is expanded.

CDR3 protein: AISERSGGLYEQY
J gene: TRBJ2-7
V gene: TRBV10-3
clone size: NA

CDR3 protein: ASRVQRGPEVYT
J gene: TRBJ1-2
V gene: TRBV19
clone size: NA

CDR3 protein: ASNKEQGSGNTIY
J gene: TRBJ1-3
V gene: TRBV2
clone size: NA

CDR3 protein: ASRLGQTNTEAF
J gene: TRBJ1-1
V gene: TRBV28
clone size: once

CDR3 protein: TSSQEQGLAFGTQY
J gene: TRBJ2-5
V gene: TRBV1
clone size: NA

CDR3 protein: ASRDRERFYEQY
J gene: TRBJ2-7
V gene: TRBV28
clone size: NA

CDR3 protein: ARSGRWTGGKSSYEQY
J gene: TRBJ2-7
V gene: TRBV5-3
clone size: NA

CDR3 protein: ASSLDTGSLQPQH
J gene: TRBJ1-5
V gene: TRBV7-2
clone size: NA

CDR3 protein: ASSFQAHSPLH
J gene: TRBJ1-6
V gene: TRBV28
clone size: NA

CDR3 protein: ASGQGRYYEQY
J gene: TRBJ2-7
V gene: TRBV28
clone size: NA

CDR3 protein: ASSQVRGPETQY
J gene: TRBJ2-5
V gene: TRBV4-1
clone size: NA

CDR3 protein: ASSLGQLREPSYEQY
J gene: TRBJ2-7
V gene: TRBV27
clone size: NA

CDR3 protein: ASSQSGRWHEQY
J gene: TRBJ2-7
V gene: TRBV23-1
clone size: NA

CDR3 protein: ASSLEVGGRNPYEQY
J gene: TRBJ2-7
V gene: TRBV5-1
clone size: NA

CDR3 protein: ASSPDTDTQY
J gene: TRBJ2-3
V gene: TRBV7-2
clone size: NA

CDR3 protein: ASSFSGGSTDTQY
J gene: TRBJ2-3
V gene: TRBV28
clone size: NA

CDR3 protein: ASSQVTSLKTVRYNSPLH
J gene: TRBJ1-6
V gene: TRBV4-3
clone size: once

CDR3 protein: ASSVAGKETQY
J gene: TRBJ2-5
V gene: TRBV9
clone size: NA

CDR3 protein: ASTQPPASGGVRNEQF
J gene: TRBJ2-1
V gene: TRBV28
clone size: NA

CDR3 protein: ASTLPRGRHQPQH
J gene: TRBJ1-5
V gene: TRBV11-3
clone size: NA

CDR3 protein: ASGLRVAGADDTQY
J gene: TRBJ2-3
V gene: TRBV25-1
clone size: NA

CDR3 protein: ASRNRGYRLGTGELF
J gene: TRBJ2-2
V gene: TRBV28
clone size: NA

CDR3 protein: ASKLAGGYNEQF
J gene: TRBJ2-1
V gene: TRBV7-2
clone size: NA

CDR3 protein: ASSYHRSGVHEQY
J gene: TRBJ2-7
V gene: TRBV6-5
clone size: NA

CDR3 protein: ASSGANYGYT
J gene: TRBJ1-2
V gene: TRBV5-8
clone size: once

CDR3 protein: ASSHHGTGGEQF
J gene: TRBJ2-1
V gene: TRBV4-1
clone size: NA

CDR3 protein: ASRNNNEQF
J gene: TRBJ2-1
V gene: TRBV13
clone size: NA

CDR3 protein: ASGLRGGNEKLF
J gene: TRBJ1-4
V gene: TRBV5-5
clone size: NA

CDR3 protein: ATSRDGTTSGNTIY
J gene: TRBJ1-3
V gene: TRBV15
clone size: NA

CDR3 protein: ASRRDSLPVGGAF
J gene: TRBJ1-1
V gene: TRBV5-6
clone size: NA

CDR3 protein: ASSPMGPRSANEKLF
J gene: TRBJ1-4
V gene: TRBV5-6
clone size: NA

CDR3 protein: ASSHWRFEGPYEQY
J gene: TRBJ2-7
V gene: TRBV11-2
clone size: NA

CDR3 protein: ASSFNRGLGEQY
J gene: TRBJ2-7
V gene: TRBV5-6
clone size: NA

CDR3 protein: ASGRRDSDSYEQY
J gene: TRBJ2-7
V gene: TRBV12-5
clone size: NA

CDR3 protein: ASSLLSGGKQY
J gene: TRBJ2-7
V gene: TRBV27
clone size: NA

CDR3 protein: ASSYANHRVQETQY
J gene: TRBJ2-5
V gene: TRBV6-6
clone size: NA

CDR3 protein: ASSPVDYYEQY
J gene: TRBJ2-7
V gene: TRBV18
clone size: NA

CDR3 protein: ASSQDGALNTEAF
J gene: TRBJ1-1
V gene: TRBV4-2
clone size: few

CDR3 protein: ASTPSGSYEQY
J gene: TRBJ2-7
V gene: TRBV19
clone size: NA

CDR3 protein: ATSSTVPRRRENTGELF
J gene: TRBJ2-2
V gene: TRBV15
clone size: NA

CDR3 protein: ASSPDRDGYT
J gene: TRBJ1-2
V gene: TRBV7-2
clone size: NA

CDR3 protein: ASSLLVSGQNYNEQF
J gene: TRBJ2-1
V gene: TRBV5-1
clone size: NA

CDR3 protein: ASSDRGNRDEQF
J gene: TRBJ2-1
V gene: TRBV2
clone size: NA

CDR3 protein: ASSQEGLRGQF
J gene: TRBJ2-1
V gene: TRBV7-6
clone size: NA

CDR3 protein: ASVPRRTDSNQPQH
J gene: TRBJ1-5
V gene: TRBV19
clone size: NA

CDR3 protein: ASSLEQNTEAF
J gene: TRBJ1-1
V gene: TRBV5-6
clone size: NA